These 5 T cell receptor beta chains were all obtained from the same sample, sequenced in a study of blood T cell repertoires in COVID-19. This table comes from immunoSEQ multiplex PCR, and its TCRdb copy is limited to in-frame clones, with some not included. The table includes roughly 250,000 clones, roughly 84% detected once. Sequenced material: peripheral blood. The receptors here all came from a man aged 45 to 65 with active or convalescent COVID-19.

This clone was recorded only once. The rearrangement uses TRBV10-3 and TRBJ2-2, with 10 bases that match TRBD1. The junction had 8 bases not matched to a gene; V was cut back by 6 bases and J by 7 bases. The germline gives CDR1 ENHRY, CDR2 SYGVKD. The CDR3 contains 15 residues. The CDR3 coding sequence is TGTGCCATCAGACCCGGGACAGGGGAAGGCGGGGAGCTGTTTTTT. Amino acid sequence: CAIRPGTGEGGELFF.

This sequence joins TRBV4-2 and TRBJ1-4; 8 positions agree with TRBD1. V dropped 1 base and J dropped 4; count of bases not matched to a gene: 2. There are 15 residues in the CDR3. Germline lookup yields CDR1 LGHNA and CDR2 YNFKEQ. This CDR3 reads CASSQGQGLNEKLFF. The CDR3 nucleotides are TGTGCCAGCAGCCAAGGACAGGGGCTTAATGAAAAACTGTTTTTT.

The chain is built from TRBV5-1 and TRBJ1-1; D not resolved. Germline CDR1 reads SGHRS; CDR2 reads YFSETQ. V lost 1 base and J 4 bases, leaving 8 bases between the germline ends. The CDR3 is 13 residues long. CDR3: CASSLSTGTEAFF. CDR3 nucleotides: TGCGCCAGCAGCTTGTCTACGGGCACTGAAGCTTTCTTT.

This chain links TRBV20-1 with TRBJ1-2; no firm D call. The CDR3 extends over 11 amino acids. V was pared by 1 base and J by 6 bases, with 6 bases between. From germline, CDR1 is DFQATT and CDR2 SNEGSKA (reference sequence). The CDR3 DNA reads TGCAGTGCTAGAGGCGCGGATGGCTACACCTTC. The encoded protein is CSARGADGYTF.

The CDR3 sequence: CASSLTTGDNEKLFF. The DNA of the CDR3 is TGTGCCAGCAGCCTGACAACAGGGGATAATGAAAAACTGTTTTTT. The V and J genes are TRBV3-1 (or the pseudogene TRBV3-2) and TRBJ1-4; 7 nucleotides agree with TRBD1. Germline V gene data show CDR1 as LGHDT and CDR2 as YNNKEL (reference sequence). The CDR3 loop spans 15 amino acids. Trimming cost V 4 bases and J 4 bases; bases outside gene matches: 6.